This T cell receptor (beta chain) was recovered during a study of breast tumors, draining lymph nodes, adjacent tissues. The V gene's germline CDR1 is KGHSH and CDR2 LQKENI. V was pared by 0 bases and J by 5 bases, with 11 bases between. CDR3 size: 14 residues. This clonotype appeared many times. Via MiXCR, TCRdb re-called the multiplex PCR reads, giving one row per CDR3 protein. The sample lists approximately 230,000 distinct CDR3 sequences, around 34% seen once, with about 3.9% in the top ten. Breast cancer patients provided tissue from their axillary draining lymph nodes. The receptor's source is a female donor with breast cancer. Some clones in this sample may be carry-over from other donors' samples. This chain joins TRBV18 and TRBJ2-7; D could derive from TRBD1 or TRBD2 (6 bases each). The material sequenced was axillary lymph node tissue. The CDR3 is CASSPPGGVDEQYF. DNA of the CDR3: TGTGCCAGCTCACCACCGGGGGGCGTCGACGAGCAGTACTTC.